This T cell receptor beta chain was identified in a study of T cells after yellow fever vaccination (dated by TCRdb to about 2019). In the study overall: The SMART-Seq v4 Ultra Low Input RNA kit was used to prepare libraries from fractions with low cell numbers. Bulk TCR alpha and beta repertoires were sequenced longitudinally to track T-cell clones before and after primary and booster YFV17D yellow fever vaccination. The cohort comprised two healthy male donors, one aged 18 to 29 and one aged 30 to 40 years. Blood samples were taken at several timepoints before and after primary and secondary immunization, and bulk PBMC replicates and cell subsets were isolated.

The junction shows trimming of 5 bases on V and 5 bases on J, plus 19 bases between the germline ends. Based on the germline V gene, the CDR1 and CDR2 sequences are KGHSH and LQKENI. From its cysteine to its phenylalanine, the CDR3 spans 17 amino acids. Only the CDR3 part of the read is kept: 51 bases, read in frame from the first base. The treatment or condition label, as the study defines it: live attenuated yellow fever vaccine strain. At each blood-draw timepoint, two biological replicates of bulk PBMCs were obtained. A standard Ficoll-Paque protocol was used to isolate PBMCs from peripheral blood. TriZol was used to extract RNA from bulk PBMCs, CD4 and CD8 fractions, and dextramer-positive and dextramer-negative fractions. This clonotype turned up a few times. What antigen it recognizes has not been identified. Base quality data are lacking; no much larger clone is found one base away. General study outcomes and caveats: Compared with the primary T-cell response, the secondary T-cell response was weaker but faster, peaking on day 5 rather than day 15. A small share of clonotypes was detected in both CD4 and CD8 compartments, with the overlap likely arising from convergent recombination. After the booster, most clones that had expanded after primary vaccination were detected again (nearly 98% of CD4 and roughly 86% of CD8), suggesting broad maintenance of memory. Computational filtering was required because FACS-sorted repertoires could contain abundant contaminating clonotypes from the bulk population. Because only a couple of donors were included in the study, the extent to which the findings can be generalized is limited.

The sample was run on an Illumina NovaSeq 6000. TCR cDNA was made using 5'RACE template switching, a step that added a universal primer site and unique molecular identifiers. Priming for cDNA synthesis came from both the TCR alpha and TCR beta constant segments. Library amplification involved two PCR steps, and the second step added sample barcodes and sequencing adapters. Sequencing of libraries was done on Illumina HiSeq 2500 (2x100 bp) or NovaSeq (2x150 bp). Processing in the source paper ran as follows. MIGEC handled demultiplexing of reads and collapsing into UMI consensus sequences, while MiXCR performed V(D)J alignment. Clonotypes responding to the vaccine were identified with edgeR on replicate PBMC samples, with the criteria of FDR below 0.01 and a log2 fold change above 5 up to day 15. Bulk clonotypes were assigned CD4 or CD8 identity according to which sequenced CD4 or CD8 repertoire held them at higher abundance. The raw public data were reprocessed by TCRdb itself: fastp quality trimming at Q25, MiXCR clonotype calling, in-frame beta chains only. A single entry per CDR3 protein holds the most common genes and DNA from its merged rows. V and J calls and clone size were set by TCRdb, not the authors. Here the sample has about 340,000 distinct CDR3 sequences; about 4% occur a single time. The top ten hold roughly a quarter of the sample.

Material: PBMCs, obtained 5 days after the yellow fever booster vaccination. Here the chain combines TRBV18 and TRBJ1-6; TRBD1 is perhaps the D gene, given 5 matching bases. The sequence was obtained from a man younger than 30 who received the YFV17D yellow fever vaccine. The encoded CDR3 is CASSLNTGTGDNSPLHF. The DNA sequence is given as TGTGCCAGCTCATTAAACACCGGGACCGGGGATAATTCACCCCTCCACTTT.